These T cell receptor beta chains were read from a single sample in a study of blood T cell repertoires in COVID-19. TCRdb keeps only in-frame clones here, not all; method: immunoSEQ multiplex PCR. This sample carries about 440,000 clones, 70% to 90% of them seen once, and the ten largest clones take nearly 2%. The specimen sequenced was PBMCs or T cells enriched from blood (not recorded which). The receptors here all came from a woman aged 18-35 years with acute COVID-19. CDR3s include the opening cysteine and the closing phenylalanine or tryptophan. Each record gives: J gene, clone size, V gene, D gene, CDR3 DNA, CDR3 protein. The D gene is left open where the match is weak. Clone size, where shown, is once, few, many, or a class for clones that have expanded.

J gene: TRBJ2-1; clone size: .; V gene: TRBV3-1/TRBV3-2; D gene: .; CDR3 DNA: TGTGCCAGCAGCCAAGATCCCATGTACAATGAGCAGTTCTTC; CDR3 protein: CASSQDPMYNEQFF
J gene: TRBJ1-1; clone size: .; V gene: TRBV2; D gene: TRBD1; CDR3 DNA: TGTGCCAGCGATTGGACAGGTACGAACACTGAAGCTTTCTTT; CDR3 protein: CASDWTGTNTEAFF
J gene: TRBJ2-7; clone size: .; V gene: TRBV6-1; D gene: .; CDR3 DNA: TGTGCCAGCAGTGAAGGGGACACGATCTACGAGCAGTACTTC; CDR3 protein: CASSEGDTIYEQYF
J gene: TRBJ2-2; clone size: .; V gene: TRBV12-3/TRBV12-4; D gene: .; CDR3 DNA: TGTGCCAGCAGCTTCACCGGGGAGCTGTTTTTT; CDR3 protein: CASSFTGELFF
J gene: TRBJ1-1; clone size: once; V gene: TRBV2; D gene: .; CDR3 DNA: TGTGCCAGCAGTGCCCGGACAGATTTGAACACTGAAGCTTTCTTT; CDR3 protein: CASSARTDLNTEAFF
J gene: TRBJ2-7; clone size: .; V gene: TRBV9; D gene: TRBD2; CDR3 DNA: TGTGCCAGCAGCCCCGGGACTAGTCTCTACGAGCAGTACTTC; CDR3 protein: CASSPGTSLYEQYF
J gene: TRBJ1-1; clone size: .; V gene: TRBV12-3/TRBV12-4; D gene: .; CDR3 DNA: TGTGCCAGCAGTTTAGCCAAGAACACTGAAGCTTTCTTT; CDR3 protein: CASSLAKNTEAFF
J gene: TRBJ1-2; clone size: .; V gene: TRBV5-1; D gene: TRBD1; CDR3 DNA: TGCGCCAGCAGCTTGACAGGGGGCTCAAATGGCTACACCTTC; CDR3 protein: CASSLTGGSNGYTF
J gene: TRBJ1-1; clone size: .; V gene: TRBV7-9; D gene: .; CDR3 DNA: TGTGCCAGCAGCTTATTCGACTTCTCGAACACTGAAGCTTTCTTT; CDR3 protein: CASSLFDFSNTEAFF
J gene: TRBJ1-1; clone size: once; V gene: TRBV5-5; D gene: TRBD1; CDR3 DNA: TGTGCCAGCATCCCACACTTCGCCGGGACAGGGTCGACTGAAGCTTTCTTT; CDR3 protein: CASIPHFAGTGSTEAFF
J gene: TRBJ2-1; clone size: once; V gene: TRBV15; D gene: .; CDR3 DNA: TGTGCCACCAGCAGAGATCTGCACAATCTCGGAGGCTACAATGAGCAGTTCTTC; CDR3 protein: CATSRDLHNLGGYNEQFF
J gene: TRBJ2-7; clone size: .; V gene: TRBV27; D gene: .; CDR3 DNA: TGTGCCAGCAGCCAGGGCAGGGACACCTACGAGCAGTACTTC; CDR3 protein: CASSQGRDTYEQYF